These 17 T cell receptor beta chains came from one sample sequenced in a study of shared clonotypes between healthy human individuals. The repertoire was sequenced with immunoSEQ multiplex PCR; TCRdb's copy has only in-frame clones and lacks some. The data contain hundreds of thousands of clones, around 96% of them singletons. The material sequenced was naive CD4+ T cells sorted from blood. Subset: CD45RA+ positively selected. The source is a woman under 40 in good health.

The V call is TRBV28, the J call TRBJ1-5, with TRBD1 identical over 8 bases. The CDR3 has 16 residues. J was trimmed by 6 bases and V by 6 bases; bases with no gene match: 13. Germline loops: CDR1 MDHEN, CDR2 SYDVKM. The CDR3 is CASSTTPTGVGQPQHF. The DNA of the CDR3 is TGTGCCAGCAGCACTACCCCGACAGGGGTAGGTCAGCCCCAGCATTTT.

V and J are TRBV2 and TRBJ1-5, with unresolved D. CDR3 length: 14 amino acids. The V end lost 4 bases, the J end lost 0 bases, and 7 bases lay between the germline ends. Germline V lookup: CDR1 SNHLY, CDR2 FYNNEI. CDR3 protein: CASSAAISNQPQHF. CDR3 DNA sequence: TGTGCCAGCAGTGCGGCTATTAGCAATCAGCCCCAGCATTTT.

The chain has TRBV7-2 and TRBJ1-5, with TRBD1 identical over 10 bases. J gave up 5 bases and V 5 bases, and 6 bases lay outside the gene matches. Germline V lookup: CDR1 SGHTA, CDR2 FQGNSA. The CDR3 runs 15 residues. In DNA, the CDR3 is TGTGCCAGCAGCAAGCCGGGACAGGGGTATCAGCCCCAGCATTTT. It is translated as CASSKPGQGYQPQHF.

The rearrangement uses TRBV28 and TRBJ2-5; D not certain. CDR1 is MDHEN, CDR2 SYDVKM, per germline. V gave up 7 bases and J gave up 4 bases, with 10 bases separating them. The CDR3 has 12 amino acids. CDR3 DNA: TGTGCCAGCACCACCGCCGGAGAGACCCAGTACTTC. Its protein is CASTTAGETQYF.

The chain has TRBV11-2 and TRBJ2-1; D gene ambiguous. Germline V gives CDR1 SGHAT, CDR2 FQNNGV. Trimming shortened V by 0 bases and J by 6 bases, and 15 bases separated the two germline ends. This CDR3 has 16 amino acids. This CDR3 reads CASSLESLVRANEQFF. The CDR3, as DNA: TGTGCCAGCAGCTTAGAATCCCTAGTAAGGGCCAATGAGCAGTTCTTC.

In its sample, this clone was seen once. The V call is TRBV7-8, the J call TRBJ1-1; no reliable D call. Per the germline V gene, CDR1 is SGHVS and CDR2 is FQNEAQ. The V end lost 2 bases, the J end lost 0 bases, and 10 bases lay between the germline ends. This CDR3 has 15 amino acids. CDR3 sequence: CASSLRLTLNTEAFF. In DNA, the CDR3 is TGTGCCAGCAGCTTACGTCTCACATTGAACACTGAAGCTTTCTTT.

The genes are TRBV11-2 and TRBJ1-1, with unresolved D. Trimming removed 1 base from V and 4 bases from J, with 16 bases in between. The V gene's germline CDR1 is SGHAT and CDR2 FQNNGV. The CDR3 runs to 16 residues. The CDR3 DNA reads TGTGCCAGCAGCTTAGTAGCAGCGAGGGTCCCCACTGAAGCTTTCTTT. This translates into CASSLVAARVPTEAFF. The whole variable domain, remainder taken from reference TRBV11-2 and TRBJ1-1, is EAGVAQSPRYKIIEKRQSVAFWCNPISGHATLYWYQQILGQGPKLLIQFQNNGVVDDSQLPKDRFSAERLKGVDSTLKIQPAKLEDSAVYLCASSLVAARVPTEAFFGQGTRLTVV.

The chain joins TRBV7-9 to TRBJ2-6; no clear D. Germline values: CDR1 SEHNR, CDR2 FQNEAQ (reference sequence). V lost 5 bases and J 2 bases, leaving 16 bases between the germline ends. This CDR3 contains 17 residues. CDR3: CASSTQTYSAGANVLTF. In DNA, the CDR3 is TGTGCCAGCAGCACGCAGACATATTCAGCTGGGGCCAACGTCCTGACTTTC.

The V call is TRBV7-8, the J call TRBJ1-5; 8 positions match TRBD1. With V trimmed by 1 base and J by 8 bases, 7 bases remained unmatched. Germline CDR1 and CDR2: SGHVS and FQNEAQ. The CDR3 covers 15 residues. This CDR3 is CASSLVGQGFEPQHF. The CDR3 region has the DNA TGTGCCAGCAGCTTAGTTGGACAGGGTTTTGAGCCCCAGCATTTT.

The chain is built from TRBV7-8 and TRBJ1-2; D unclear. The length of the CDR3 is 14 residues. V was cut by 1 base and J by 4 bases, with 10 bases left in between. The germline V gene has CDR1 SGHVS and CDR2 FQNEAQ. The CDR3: CASSLGAEIYGYTF. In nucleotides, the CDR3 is TGTGCCAGCAGCTTAGGGGCGGAGATCTATGGCTACACCTTC.

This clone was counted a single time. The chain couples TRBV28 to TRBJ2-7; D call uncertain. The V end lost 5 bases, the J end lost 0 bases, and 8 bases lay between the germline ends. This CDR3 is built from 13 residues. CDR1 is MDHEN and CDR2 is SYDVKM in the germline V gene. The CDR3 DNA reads TGTGCCAGCAGTACAGAGAGCTCCTACGAGCAGTACTTC. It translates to CASSTESSYEQYF.

The CDR3 nucleotides read TGTGCCAGCAGTTCCGCCAACCAGCCCCTAGGGCATTTT. Residues: CASSSANQPLGHF. V is TRBV6-6 and J is TRBJ1-5; D uncertain. The V and J ends lost 4 bases and 15 bases respectively, with 19 bases between them. Germline CDR1 reads MNHNY; CDR2 reads SVGAGI (reference sequence). This CDR3 is built from 13 residues.

The CDR3 nucleotides read TGTGCCAGCAGCTCGCAAATAAGTGTCAAAGTTTCGGATCGGTATGGCTACACCTTC. Amino acids: CASSSQISVKVSDRYGYTF. This chain uses TRBV5-5 with TRBJ1-2; no clear D gene. This CDR3 is 19 amino acids long. Trimming stripped 3 bases from V and 5 bases from J, with 29 bases between. The germline gives CDR1 SGHKS, CDR2 YYEKEE (reference sequence).

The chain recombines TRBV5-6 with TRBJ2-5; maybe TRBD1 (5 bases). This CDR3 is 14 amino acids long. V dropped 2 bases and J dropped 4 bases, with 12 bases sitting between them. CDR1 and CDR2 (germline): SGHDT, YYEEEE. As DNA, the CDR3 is TGTGCCAGCAGCTTAAAGGGGAATTTAGAGACCCAGTACTTC. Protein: CASSLKGNLETQYF.

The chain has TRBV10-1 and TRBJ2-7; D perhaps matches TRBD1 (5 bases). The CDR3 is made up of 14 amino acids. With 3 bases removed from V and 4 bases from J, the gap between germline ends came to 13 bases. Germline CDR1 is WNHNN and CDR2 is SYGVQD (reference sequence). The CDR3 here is CASSEYRGSYEQYF. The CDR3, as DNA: TGCGCCAGCAGTGAATATAGGGGAAGTTACGAGCAGTACTTC.

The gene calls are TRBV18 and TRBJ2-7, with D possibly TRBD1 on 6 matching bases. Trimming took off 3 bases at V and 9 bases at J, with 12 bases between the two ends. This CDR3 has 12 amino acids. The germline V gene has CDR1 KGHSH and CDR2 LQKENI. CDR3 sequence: CASSPLEQGQYF. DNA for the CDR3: TGTGCCAGCTCACCCCTAGAACAGGGGCAGTACTTC.

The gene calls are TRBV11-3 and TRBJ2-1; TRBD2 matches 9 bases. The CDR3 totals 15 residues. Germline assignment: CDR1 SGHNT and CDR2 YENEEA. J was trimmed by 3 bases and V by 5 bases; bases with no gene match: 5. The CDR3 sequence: CASSATSGDYNEQFF. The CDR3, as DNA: TGTGCCAGCAGCGCGACTAGCGGAGACTACAATGAGCAGTTCTTC.